What follows describes a single TCR beta chain. What it recognizes is unknown. This could be a read error, since a much larger clone is one nucleotide away. The sample is drawn from a study of T cell repertoires in cytomegalovirus infection. Study-level information: Both CMV infection and a matching HLA type were indicated by public TCR beta signatures.

Study-wide findings and caveats: It was HLA-C-restricted CMV-specific TCR beta clonotypes that dominated the response ex vivo. Frequencies of public TCR beta families were cumulated, and this identified carriers of CMV plus the relevant HLA.

TCRdb re-derived calls from the reads in MiXCR, one entry per CDR3 protein. The sample contains around 450,000 distinct CDR3 sequences, approximately 32% of which appear only once. Germline V gene sequence: CDR1 MGHRA, CDR2 YSYEKL. The CDR3 runs to 14 residues. The V and J genes are TRBV4-1 and TRBJ1-4; perhaps TRBD1 as D (5 bases). This clonotype was sampled from a human donor in good health (CMV status not recorded). Some clones in this sample may be carry-over from other donors' samples. The specimen sequenced was PBMCs. The CDR3 DNA follows: TGCGACAGCAGCCAAGGGCAGGGTGGCGAAAAACTGTTTTTT. It codes for CDSSQGQGGEKLFF.